The next 29 T cell receptor beta chains were all read from a single sample in a study of shared clonotypes between healthy human individuals. Some clones are missing from TCRdb's copy, which holds only in-frame ones; the method was immunoSEQ multiplex PCR. The sample shows 850,000 to 1,200,000 clones, under 80% of them seen only once. The sequenced material came from memory CD4+ T cells sorted from blood. The subset here: CD45RA-negative fraction. All receptors derive from a man aged 18 to 29 in good health.

The chain is built from TRBV5-1 and TRBJ1-3, with D possibly matching TRBD1 (6 bases). Germline-derived CDR1 and CDR2 are SGHRS and YFSETQ. The germline V and J ends were trimmed by 0 bases and 0 bases, with 13 bases remaining between them. This CDR3 spans 17 amino acids. The CDR3 sequence: CASSLGSGAFSGNTIYF. The CDR3 region has the DNA TGCGCCAGCAGCTTGGGGTCAGGGGCCTTCTCTGGAAACACCATATATTTT. The variable domain in full, completed from reference TRBV5-1 and TRBJ1-3, reads KAGVTQTPRYLIKTRGQQVTLSCSPISGHRSVSWYQQTPGQGLQFLFEYFSETQRNKGNFPGRFSGRQFSNSRSEMNVSTLELGDSALYLCASSLGSGAFSGNTIYFGEGSWLTVV.

This clone was counted a few times. The genes are TRBV2 and TRBJ1-2, with a weak D call TRBD1 (6 bases). Germline CDR1 reads SNHLY; CDR2 reads FYNNEI. Trimming removed 6 bases at V and 6 bases at J, with 11 bases between. CDR3 size: 12 residues. The CDR3 DNA reads as TGTGCCAGCAGCTTGAGGGGGGATGGCTACACCTTC. This gives the protein CASSLRGDGYTF. The full variable domain, its missing parts supplied by reference TRBV2 and TRBJ1-2, is EPEVTQTPSHQVTQMGQEVILRCVPISNHLYFYWYRQILGQKVEFLVSFYNNEISEKSEIFDDQFSVERPDGSNFTLKIRSTKLEDSAMYFCASSLRGDGYTFGSGTRLTVV.

This clone was counted only a few times. The J gene is TRBJ1-5, the V gene TRBV6-6; 10 bases fit TRBD1. The germline gives CDR1 MNHNY, CDR2 SVGAGI (reference sequence). The CDR3 runs 16 residues. The ends lost 4 bases at V and 0 bases at J; junction bases unmatched: 3. Here the CDR3 reads CASSSWDRGSNQPQHF. CDR3 bases: TGTGCCAGCAGTTCGTGGGACAGGGGTAGCAATCAGCCCCAGCATTTT.

The chain joins TRBV4-1 to TRBJ1-5, with 11 bases matching TRBD1. The germline V gene has CDR1 MGHRA and CDR2 YSYEKL. The CDR3 length is 17 residues. J lost 0 bases, V lost 1 base, and 2 bases had no gene match. The CDR3 is CASSQGDRGFSNQPQHF. The CDR3 DNA follows: TGCGCCAGCAGCCAAGGGGACAGGGGGTTTAGCAATCAGCCCCAGCATTTT.

Here the CDR3 DNA reads TGTGCCAGCAGCTCGCCGTTGGGTAGCGGGGGGGTCACCGGGGAGCTGTTTTTT. Protein sequence: CASSSPLGSGGVTGELFF. The chain couples TRBV11-3 to TRBJ2-2, with 11 bases lining up with TRBD2. The V and J ends lost 4 bases and 4 bases, in that order; junction bases with no gene match: 11. The V gene's germline CDR1 is SGHNT and CDR2 YENEEA. This CDR3 comprises 18 residues.

The chain employs TRBV27 and TRBJ2-7; maybe TRBD2 (7 bases). This CDR3 spans 14 amino acids. Trimming removed 6 bases from V and 0 bases from J, with 12 bases in between. Germline-derived CDR1 and CDR2 are MNHEY and SMNVEV (reference sequence). CDR3 loop: CASRRGGSSYEQYF. The CDR3 coding sequence is TGTGCCAGCAGAAGGGGGGGAAGCTCCTACGAGCAGTACTTC.

This chain connects TRBV6-5 to TRBJ1-5; 7 bases line up with TRBD1. Germline V gene lookup returns CDR1 MNHEY and CDR2 SVGAGI. The length of the CDR3 is 14 residues. The trim removed 8 bases at V and 0 bases at J, leaving 4 bases unmatched. The CDR3: CASGTDNSNQPQHF. Here the CDR3 DNA reads TGTGCCAGCGGGACAGACAATAGCAATCAGCCCCAGCATTTT.

The rearrangement links TRBV10-3 to TRBJ2-2; 8 nucleotides line up with TRBD2. This CDR3 spans 17 amino acids. Looked up from germline, CDR1 is ENHRY and CDR2 is SYGVKD. Unmatched junction bases numbered 14, after V lost 11 bases and J lost 0 bases. In nucleotides, the CDR3 is TGTGCCGCGGCAGGAGATAGCGGGGCCACGAACACCGGGGAGCTGTTTTTT. Its protein product is CAAAGDSGATNTGELFF.

Regarding this clone: Other nucleotide sequences from this sample produce the same CDR3. The gene calls are TRBV6-1 and TRBJ2-3; 8 nucleotides agree with TRBD1. CDR3 length equals 15 residues. Trimming cost V 6 bases and J 2 bases; bases outside gene matches: 7. Germline V gene data show CDR1 as MNHNS and CDR2 as SASEGT. The CDR3 region is CASSLRQGNTDTQYF. The CDR3 DNA follows: TGTGCCAGCAGCCTAAGACAGGGGAACACAGATACGCAGTATTTT.

The rearrangement links TRBV12-1 to TRBJ2-2; TRBD1 is taken as the D call from the table, unchecked against the DNA. TRBV12-1 is shown as a pseudogene. CDR3 length equals 15 residues. The CDR3 protein is CASTWTGLSTGELFF. In DNA form, the CDR3 reads TGTGCCAGCACCTGGACAGGGTTGAGCACCGGGGAGCTGTTTTTT.

This clone occurred many times. The V call is TRBV14, the J call TRBJ1-4; D is undetermined. The V gene lost 1 base and the J gene lost 8 bases, with 20 bases spanning the gap. Germline values: CDR1 SGHDN, CDR2 FVKESK. The CDR3 is 17 residues long. The CDR3 bases are TGTGCCAGCAGCCAAGCCGACCGGGCCGACGGAGGGGAAAAACTGTTTTTT. Amino acid sequence: CASSQADRADGGEKLFF.

The rearrangement joins TRBV29-1 to TRBJ2-3; 7 bases align to TRBD1. The CDR3 length is 13 residues. J gave up 3 bases and V 4 bases, and 4 bases lay outside the gene matches. Germline assignment: CDR1 SQVTM and CDR2 ANQGSEA. The CDR3 bases are TGCAGCGTTGGAGGGGGCAAGACAGATACGCAGTATTTT. Its translation: CSVGGGKTDTQYF.

As to this clone: The same CDR3 also results from other DNA sequences found in this sample. V gene TRBV7-2 combines with J gene TRBJ1-5, with D unclear. CDR3 size: 13 residues. Germline V CDR1 and CDR2: SGHTA, FQGNSA. Trimming stripped 0 bases from V and 3 bases from J, with 3 bases between. The DNA for the CDR3 is TGTGCCAGCAGCTTAGCCCCCAATCAGCCCCAGCATTTT. It codes for CASSLAPNQPQHF. The full variable domain, completed using reference TRBV7-2 and TRBJ1-5, is GAGVSQSPSNKVTEKGKDVELRCDPISGHTALYWYRQSLGQGLEFLIYFQGNSAPDKSGLPSDRFSAERTGGSVSTLTIQRTQQEDSAVYLCASSLAPNQPQHFGDGTRLSIL.

The V gene is TRBV7-2, the J gene TRBJ2-1, with D possibly matching TRBD1 (6 bases). The germline CDR1 and CDR2 sequences are SGHTA and FQGNSA. V lost 1 base and J 0 bases, leaving 10 bases between the germline ends. The CDR3 length is 16 residues. The CDR3 sequence: CASSLDIGGSYNEQFF. Written as DNA, the CDR3 is TGTGCCAGCAGCTTAGATATAGGGGGCTCCTACAATGAGCAGTTCTTC.

Details on this clone: A far larger clone is a single base away, which makes a read error likely. This specimen includes other DNA sequences encoding the same CDR3. The V call is TRBV7-8, the J call TRBJ2-5; 8 bases are a match to TRBD2. With 3 bases clipped from V and 1 base from J, the junction kept 1 base outside the gene matches. Germline lookup yields CDR1 SGHVS and CDR2 FQNEAQ. This CDR3 is 14 amino acids long. The CDR3 region has the DNA TGTGCCAGCAGCTTTGGGACTAGCCAAGAGACCCAGTACTTC. It yields the protein CASSFGTSQETQYF.

This clone was seen a handful of times. V gene TRBV9 combines with J gene TRBJ2-5, with no clear D. The CDR3 runs 14 residues. The ends were cut back, 0 bases at V and 4 bases at J, with 10 bases in the middle. Germline V gene sequence: CDR1 SGDLS, CDR2 YYNGEE. The CDR3 DNA is TGTGCCAGCAGCGTAGCCCCGTGGGGAGAGACCCAGTACTTC. This codes for CASSVAPWGETQYF.

The chain links TRBV10-1 to TRBJ2-2, with D tentatively TRBD2 (5 bases). The V and J ends lost 2 bases and 7 bases respectively, with 11 bases between them. The CDR3 consists of 14 residues. Germline CDR1 WNHNN, CDR2 SYGVQD (reference sequence). CDR3 sequence reads: CASSENEGGGELFF. DNA of the CDR3: TGCGCCAGCAGTGAGAATGAGGGTGGCGGGGAGCTGTTTTTT.

CDR3 sequence (DNA): TGTGCCAGCAGCGTTGGAATGCGCTACACCTTC. Protein sequence: CASSVGMRYTF. This chain connects TRBV9 to TRBJ1-2; D is unresolved. CDR1 is SGDLS, CDR2 YYNGEE, per germline. With 2 bases removed from V and 9 bases from J, the gap between germline ends came to 8 bases. CDR3 length equals 11 residues.

This clone appeared a few times. The chain is built from TRBV7-9 and TRBJ1-6; D is possibly TRBD1 (6 bases). Germline CDR1 SEHNR, CDR2 FQNEAQ (reference sequence). Trimming took off 10 bases at V and 6 bases at J, with 16 bases between the two ends. The CDR3 has 14 amino acids. CDR3 residues: CATEGAGVNSPLHF. In DNA, the CDR3 is TGTGCCACCGAGGGCGCAGGGGTTAATTCACCCCTCCACTTT.

The chain links TRBV4-1 to TRBJ1-2; 7 bases line up with TRBD1. Germline values: CDR1 MGHRA, CDR2 YSYEKL. V was clipped by 0 bases and J by 0 bases; unmatched bases: 4. This CDR3 has 16 residues. CDR3: CASSQEYTGANYGYTF. In DNA, the CDR3 is TGCGCCAGCAGCCAAGAGTATACAGGGGCTAACTATGGCTACACCTTC.

The rearrangement links TRBV30 to TRBJ1-2; possible D gene TRBD1, 6 bases. The CDR3 contains 12 residues. The germline V gene encodes CDR1 GTSNPN and CDR2 SVGIG (reference sequence). Trimming took 4 bases from V and 4 from J, leaving 10 bases between them. In DNA, the CDR3 is TGTGCCTGGACTACAGGGCCCTATGGCTACACCTTC. Protein sequence: CAWTTGPYGYTF.

This clone was picked up one time. The chain links TRBV10-3 to TRBJ1-2; a possible D gene is TRBD1 (6 bases). The CDR3 is 13 residues long. V was trimmed by 3 bases and J by 8 bases, leaving 13 bases between them. CDR1 is ENHRY, CDR2 SYGVKD, per germline. CDR3 amino acids: CAISEVGAEGYTF. The CDR3 DNA reads as TGTGCCATCAGTGAAGTGGGGGCGGAGGGCTACACCTTC.

The V gene is TRBV5-3, the J gene TRBJ2-3, with TRBD2 matching 12 bases. TRBV5-3 qualifies as an ORF whose function is uncertain. V shed 4 bases, J shed 0 bases, and the junction held 6 bases outside the gene matches. CDR3 length: 17 residues. The CDR3 nucleotides are TGTGCCAGAAGCGTGACTAGCGGGGGCACTAGCACAGATACGCAGTATTTT. Its translation is CARSVTSGGTSTDTQYF.

This clone was counted only a few times. V usage is TRBV4-3 and J usage is TRBJ2-3; D call uncertain. CDR1 LGHNA and CDR2 YSLEER come from the germline V gene. V was shortened by 1 base and J by 2 bases, with 19 bases between the two germline ends. The CDR3 contains 18 residues. The CDR3 DNA reads as TGCGCCAGCAGCCAAGGGGTTCCTAAGACGACCTACACAGATACGCAGTATTTT. Translated: CASSQGVPKTTYTDTQYF.

This sequence joins TRBV30 and TRBJ1-2, with D perhaps matching TRBD1 (6 bases). Germline CDR1 GTSNPN, CDR2 SVGIG (reference sequence). V was cut by 1 base and J by 7 bases, with 10 bases left in between. This CDR3 comprises 12 residues. CDR3 sequence (DNA): TGTGCCTGGAGTGGGGGGGCGAGTGGCTACACCTTC. This gives the protein CAWSGGASGYTF.

This clone occurred once. J is TRBJ2-1 and V is TRBV6-1; 9 bases line up with TRBD1. The V segment lost 4 bases and the J segment 9 bases; nucleotides outside the gene matches: 13. Germline V gene sequence: CDR1 MNHNS, CDR2 SASEGT. The CDR3 contains 16 residues. As DNA, the CDR3 is TGTGCCAGCAGTGTGCGGGGACAGGGCTTTCCTGCTGAGCAGTTCTTC. It is translated as CASSVRGQGFPAEQFF.

The chain employs TRBV30 and TRBJ1-2; TRBD1 matches at 10 bases. The CDR3 totals 14 residues. Per the germline V gene, CDR1 is GTSNPN and CDR2 is SVGIG (reference sequence). V shed 4 bases, J shed 8 bases, and the junction held 10 bases outside the gene matches. CDR3 DNA sequence: TGTGCCTGGATTCCGGGACAGGGGCCTAGGGGCTACACCTTC. Translating it yields CAWIPGQGPRGYTF. Looking up the rest from reference TRBV30 and TRBJ1-2 gives the full variable domain: SQTIHQWPATLVQPVGSPLSLECTVEGTSNPNLYWYRQAAGRGLQLLFYSVGIGQISSEVPQNLSASRPQDRQFILSSKKLLLSDSGFYLCAWIPGQGPRGYTFGSGTRLTVV.

The J gene is TRBJ2-3, the V gene TRBV5-1; D is possibly TRBD2 (5 bases). Trimming removed 5 bases from V and 4 bases from J, with 11 bases in between. The V gene's germline CDR1 is SGHRS and CDR2 YFSETQ. The CDR3 sequence is 13 residues long. CDR3 DNA: TGCGCCAGCAGTACCCTCGGGGCAGATACGCAGTATTTT. Its translation: CASSTLGADTQYF. Looking up the rest from reference TRBV5-1 and TRBJ2-3 gives the full variable domain: KAGVTQTPRYLIKTRGQQVTLSCSPISGHRSVSWYQQTPGQGLQFLFEYFSETQRNKGNFPGRFSGRQFSNSRSEMNVSTLELGDSALYLCASSTLGADTQYFGPGTRLTVL.

The chain recombines TRBV5-8 with TRBJ2-7; 10 nucleotides match TRBD1. Germline assignment: CDR1 SGHTS and CDR2 YDEGEE. V was pared by 0 bases and J by 7 bases, with 10 bases of the junction left unmatched. The CDR3 extends over 16 amino acids. As DNA, the CDR3 is TGTGCCAGCAGCTTGGGGGACAGGGGCCCCGGGAAAGAGCAGTACTTC. It is translated as CASSLGDRGPGKEQYF.